This T cell receptor (beta chain) stems from a study of blood T cell repertoires in COVID-19. V shed 5 bases and J 2 bases; nucleotides not matched to a gene: 4. Looked up from germline, CDR1 is ENHRY and CDR2 is SYGVKD. This CDR3 is 14 amino acids long. In the original analysis: Quantification of nucleated cells was approximated via reference gene primer amplification. TCRdb's table, derived via immunoSEQ multiplex PCR, lists solely in-frame clones and lacks some. V and J calls and clone size come straight from that table; D and trimming were deduced from the DNA. The sample carries about 170,000 clones, 74% recorded once. This clone has a handful of counts.

Source material: peripheral blood. The chain recombines TRBV10-3 with TRBJ1-2; 8 nucleotides align to TRBD1. The sequence came from a woman aged 80 or over with acute or convalescent COVID-19. The CDR3 spells CAISLTGENYGYTF. The CDR3 nucleotides read TGTGCCATCAGTCTGACAGGGGAGAACTATGGCTACACCTTC.